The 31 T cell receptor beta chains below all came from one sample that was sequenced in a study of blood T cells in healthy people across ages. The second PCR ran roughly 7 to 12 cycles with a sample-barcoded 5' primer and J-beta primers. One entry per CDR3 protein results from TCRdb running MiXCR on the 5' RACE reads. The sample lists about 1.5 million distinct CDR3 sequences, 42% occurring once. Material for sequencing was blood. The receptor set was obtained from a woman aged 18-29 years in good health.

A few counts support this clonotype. The CDR3 here is CASSFTNEKLFF. The CDR3 nucleotides are TGTGCCAGCAGTTTCACTAATGAAAAACTGTTTTTT. The J gene is TRBJ1-4, the V gene TRBV28; D unresolved. The CDR3 consists of 12 residues. Trimming shortened V by 3 bases and J by 2 bases, and 1 base separated the two germline ends. Germline loops: CDR1 MDHEN, CDR2 SYDVKM.

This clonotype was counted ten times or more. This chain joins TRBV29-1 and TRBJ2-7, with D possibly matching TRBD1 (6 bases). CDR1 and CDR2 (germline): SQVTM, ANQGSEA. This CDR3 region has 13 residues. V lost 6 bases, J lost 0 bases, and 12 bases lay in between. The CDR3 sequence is CSVVGTLSYEQYF. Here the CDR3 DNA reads TGCAGCGTGGTCGGGACACTCTCCTACGAGCAGTACTTC.

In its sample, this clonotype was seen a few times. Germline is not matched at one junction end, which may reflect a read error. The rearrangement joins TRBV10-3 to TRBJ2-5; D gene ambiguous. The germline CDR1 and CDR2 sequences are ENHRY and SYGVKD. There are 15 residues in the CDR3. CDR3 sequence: CAISDGVAAGESQYF. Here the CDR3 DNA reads TGTGCCATCAGTGATGGCGTGGCTGCCGGAGAGTCCCAGTACTTC.

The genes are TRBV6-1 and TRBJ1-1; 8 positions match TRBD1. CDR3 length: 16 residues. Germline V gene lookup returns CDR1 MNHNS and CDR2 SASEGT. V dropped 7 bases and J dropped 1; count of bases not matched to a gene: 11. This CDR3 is CASMGTGPLGNTEAFF. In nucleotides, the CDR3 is TGTGCCAGCATGGGGACAGGACCTTTGGGGAACACTGAAGCTTTCTTT.

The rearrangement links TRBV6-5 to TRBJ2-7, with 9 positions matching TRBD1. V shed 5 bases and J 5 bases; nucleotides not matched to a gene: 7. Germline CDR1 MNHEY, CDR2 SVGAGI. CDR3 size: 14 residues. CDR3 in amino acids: CASSGPGTGNEQYF. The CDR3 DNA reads TGTGCCAGCAGTGGCCCCGGGACAGGGAACGAGCAGTACTTC.

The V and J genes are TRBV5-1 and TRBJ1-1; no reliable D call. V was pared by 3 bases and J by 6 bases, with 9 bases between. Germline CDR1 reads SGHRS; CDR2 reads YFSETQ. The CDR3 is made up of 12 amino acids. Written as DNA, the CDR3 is TGCGCCAGCAGCTATGGGAGTTCTGAAGCTTTCTTT. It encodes CASSYGSSEAFF.

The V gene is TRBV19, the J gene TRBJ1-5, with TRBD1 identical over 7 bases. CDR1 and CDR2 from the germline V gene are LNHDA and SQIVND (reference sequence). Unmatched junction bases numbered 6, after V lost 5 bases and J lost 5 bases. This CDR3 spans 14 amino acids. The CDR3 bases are TGTGCCAGTAGTGCCGACAGGGCGGATCAGCCCCAGCATTTT. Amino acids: CASSADRADQPQHF.

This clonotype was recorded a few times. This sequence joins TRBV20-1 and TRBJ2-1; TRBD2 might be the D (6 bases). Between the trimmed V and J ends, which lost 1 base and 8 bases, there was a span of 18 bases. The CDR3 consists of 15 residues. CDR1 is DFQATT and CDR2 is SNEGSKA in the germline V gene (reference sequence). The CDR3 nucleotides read TGCAGTGCTAGAGCCCCTCTAGCGCCCACGGATGAGCAGTTCTTC. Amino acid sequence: CSARAPLAPTDEQFF.

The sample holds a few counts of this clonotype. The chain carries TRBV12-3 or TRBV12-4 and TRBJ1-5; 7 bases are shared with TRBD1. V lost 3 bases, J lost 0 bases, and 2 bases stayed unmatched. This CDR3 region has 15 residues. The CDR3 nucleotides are TGTGCCAGCAGTTTTCGACAGGGTAGCAATCAGCCCCAGCATTTT. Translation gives CASSFRQGSNQPQHF.

The CDR3 DNA reads as TGTGCCAGCAGCGATACAGGGGGAGGGTACTACGAGCAGTACTTC. The encoded protein is CASSDTGGGYYEQYF. V gene TRBV13 combines with J gene TRBJ2-7; tentative D call: TRBD1 (8 bases). CDR3 length equals 15 residues. Germline values: CDR1 PRHDT, CDR2 FYEKMQ (reference sequence). V was cut by 5 bases and J by 3 bases, with 17 bases left in between. Drawing the rest from reference TRBV13 and TRBJ2-7, the complete variable domain is AAGVIQSPRHLIKEKRETATLKCYPIPRHDTVYWYQQGPGQDPQFLISFYEKMQSDKGSIPDRFSAQQFSDYHSELNMSSLELGDSALYFCASSDTGGGYYEQYFGPGTRLTVT.

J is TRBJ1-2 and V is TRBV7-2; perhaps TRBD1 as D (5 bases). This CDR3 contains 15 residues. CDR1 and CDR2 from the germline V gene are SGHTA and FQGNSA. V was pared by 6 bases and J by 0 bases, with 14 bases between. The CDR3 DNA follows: TGTGCCAGCAGTTTAATTGGGGCCCCTAACTATGGCTACACCTTC. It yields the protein CASSLIGAPNYGYTF.

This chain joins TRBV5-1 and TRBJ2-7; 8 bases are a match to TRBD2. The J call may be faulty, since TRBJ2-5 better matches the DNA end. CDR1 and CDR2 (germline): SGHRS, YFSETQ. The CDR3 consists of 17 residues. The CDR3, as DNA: TGCGCCAGCAGCTTGGGTAGCGGGGTCTCCGGGATAGAGACCCAGTACTTC. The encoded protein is CASSLGSGVSGIETQYF.

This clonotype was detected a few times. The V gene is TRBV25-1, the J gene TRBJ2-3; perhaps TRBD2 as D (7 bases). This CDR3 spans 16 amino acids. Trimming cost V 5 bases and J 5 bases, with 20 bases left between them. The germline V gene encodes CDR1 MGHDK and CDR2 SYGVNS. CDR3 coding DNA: TGTGCCAGCAGTATGGGGGGGGGCGGTCCCAGAGATACGCAGTATTTT. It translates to CASSMGGGGPRDTQYF.

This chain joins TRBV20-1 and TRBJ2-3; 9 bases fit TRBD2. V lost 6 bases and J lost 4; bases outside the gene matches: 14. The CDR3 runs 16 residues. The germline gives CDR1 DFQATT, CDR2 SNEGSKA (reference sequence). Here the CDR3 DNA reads TGCAGTGCCACGAGGGGCGGGGGGGGTAGACCAGATACGCAGTATTTT. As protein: CSATRGGGGRPDTQYF.

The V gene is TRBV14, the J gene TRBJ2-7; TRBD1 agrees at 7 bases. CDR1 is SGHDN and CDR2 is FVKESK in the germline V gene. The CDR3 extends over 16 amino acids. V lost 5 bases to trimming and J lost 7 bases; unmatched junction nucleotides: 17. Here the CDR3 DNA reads TGTGCCAGCAGCTTACCCGGGGACAGAGGGTACAATGAGCAGTACTTC. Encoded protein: CASSLPGDRGYNEQYF.

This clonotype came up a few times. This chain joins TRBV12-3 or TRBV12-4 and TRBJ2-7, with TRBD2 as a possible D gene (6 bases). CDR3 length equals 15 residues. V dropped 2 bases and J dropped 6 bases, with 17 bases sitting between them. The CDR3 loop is CASSLIPGPRGEQYF. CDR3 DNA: TGTGCCAGCAGTTTAATCCCAGGCCCGCGGGGCGAGCAGTACTTC.

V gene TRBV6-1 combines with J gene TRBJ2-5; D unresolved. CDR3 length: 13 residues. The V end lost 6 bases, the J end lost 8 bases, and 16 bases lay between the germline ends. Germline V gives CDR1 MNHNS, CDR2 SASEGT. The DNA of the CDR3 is TGTGCCAGCAGCCAAATCCTGGAAGCTACCCAGTACTTC. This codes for CASSQILEATQYF.

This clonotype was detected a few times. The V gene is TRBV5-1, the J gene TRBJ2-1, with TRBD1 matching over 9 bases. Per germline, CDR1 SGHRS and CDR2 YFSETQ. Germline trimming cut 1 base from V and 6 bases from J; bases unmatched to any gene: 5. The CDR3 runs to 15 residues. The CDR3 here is CASSLSGQGSNEQFF. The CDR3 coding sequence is TGCGCCAGCAGCTTGAGTGGACAGGGGTCCAATGAGCAGTTCTTC.

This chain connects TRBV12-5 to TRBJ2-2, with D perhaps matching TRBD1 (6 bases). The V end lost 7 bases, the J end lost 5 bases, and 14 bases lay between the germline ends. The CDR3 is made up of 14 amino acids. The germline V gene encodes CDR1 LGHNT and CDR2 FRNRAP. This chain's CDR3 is CASAPWTETGELFF. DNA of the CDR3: TGTGCTAGTGCCCCCTGGACAGAAACCGGGGAGCTGTTTTTT.

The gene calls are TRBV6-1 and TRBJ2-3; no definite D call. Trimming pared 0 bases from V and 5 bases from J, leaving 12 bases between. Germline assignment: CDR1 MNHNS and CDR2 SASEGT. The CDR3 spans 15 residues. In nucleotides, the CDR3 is TGTGCCAGCAGTGAAGCCCAGGCACGCCAAGATACGCAGTATTTT. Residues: CASSEAQARQDTQYF.

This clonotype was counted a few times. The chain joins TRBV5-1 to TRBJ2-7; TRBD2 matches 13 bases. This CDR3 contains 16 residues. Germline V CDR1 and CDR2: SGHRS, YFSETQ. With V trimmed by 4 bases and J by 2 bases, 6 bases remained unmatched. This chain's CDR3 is CASSIGTSGNPYEQYF. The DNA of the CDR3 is TGCGCCAGCAGCATCGGGACTAGCGGGAATCCCTACGAGCAGTACTTC.

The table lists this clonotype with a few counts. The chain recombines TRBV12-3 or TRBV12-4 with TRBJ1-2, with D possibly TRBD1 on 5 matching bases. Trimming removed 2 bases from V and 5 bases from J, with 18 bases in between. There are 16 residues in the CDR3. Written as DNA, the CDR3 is TGTGCCAGCAGTTTACTCCAGGACCCGGGGGGATATGGCTACACCTTC. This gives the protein CASSLLQDPGGYGYTF.

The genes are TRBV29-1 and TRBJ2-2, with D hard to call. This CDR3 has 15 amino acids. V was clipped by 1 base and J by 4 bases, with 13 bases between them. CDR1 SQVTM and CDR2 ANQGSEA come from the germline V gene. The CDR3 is CSVEVGGSATGELFF. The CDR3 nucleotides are TGCAGCGTTGAAGTAGGCGGTAGTGCCACCGGGGAGCTGTTTTTT.

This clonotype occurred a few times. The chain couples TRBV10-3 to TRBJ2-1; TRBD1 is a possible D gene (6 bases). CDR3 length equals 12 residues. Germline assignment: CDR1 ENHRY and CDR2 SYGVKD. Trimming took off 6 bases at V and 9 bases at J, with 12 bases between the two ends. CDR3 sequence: CAISPGAIEQFF. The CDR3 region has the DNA TGTGCCATCAGCCCAGGGGCGATTGAGCAGTTCTTC.

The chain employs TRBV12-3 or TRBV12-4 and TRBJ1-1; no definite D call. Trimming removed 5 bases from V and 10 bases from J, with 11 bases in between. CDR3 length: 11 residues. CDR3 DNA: TGTGCCAGCAGTCGGGTTGGCGCAGCTTTCTTT. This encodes CASSRVGAAFF.

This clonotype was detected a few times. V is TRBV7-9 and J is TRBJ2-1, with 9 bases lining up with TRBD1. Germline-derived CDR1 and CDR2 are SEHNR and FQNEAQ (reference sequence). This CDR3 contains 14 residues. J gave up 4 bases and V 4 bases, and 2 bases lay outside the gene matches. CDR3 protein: CASSWGQGYNEQFF. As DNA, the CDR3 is TGTGCCAGCAGCTGGGGACAGGGTTACAATGAGCAGTTCTTC.

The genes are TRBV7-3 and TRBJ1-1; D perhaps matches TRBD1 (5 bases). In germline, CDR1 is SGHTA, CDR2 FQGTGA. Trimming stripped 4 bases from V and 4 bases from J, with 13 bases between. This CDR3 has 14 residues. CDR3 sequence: CASSSFGAGTEAFF. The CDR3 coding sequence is TGTGCCAGCAGCTCGTTTGGGGCTGGCACTGAAGCTTTCTTT.

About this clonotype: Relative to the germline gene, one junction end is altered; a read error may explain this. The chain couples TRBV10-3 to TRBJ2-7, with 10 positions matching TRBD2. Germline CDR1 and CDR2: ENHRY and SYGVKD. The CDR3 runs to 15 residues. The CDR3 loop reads CATSVGLADSYEQYF. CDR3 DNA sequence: TGTGCCACCAGTGTCGGACTAGCGGACTCCTACGAGCAGTACTTC.

The CDR3 coding sequence is TGCAGTGCTAGAGATCTTGTGCAGGGGCAAATTGCTGGAAACACCATATATTTT. Encoded protein: CSARDLVQGQIAGNTIYF. This chain joins TRBV20-1 and TRBJ1-3; D is possibly TRBD1 (6 bases). This CDR3 has 18 residues. V lost 0 bases, J lost 2 bases, and 20 bases lay in between. Germline CDR1 and CDR2: DFQATT and SNEGSKA (reference sequence).

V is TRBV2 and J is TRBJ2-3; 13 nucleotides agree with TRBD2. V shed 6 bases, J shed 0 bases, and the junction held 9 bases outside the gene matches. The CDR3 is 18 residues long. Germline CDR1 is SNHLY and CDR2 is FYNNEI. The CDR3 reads CASRFGLAGALSTDTQYF. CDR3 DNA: TGTGCCAGCAGGTTCGGACTAGCGGGAGCGCTAAGCACAGATACGCAGTATTTT.

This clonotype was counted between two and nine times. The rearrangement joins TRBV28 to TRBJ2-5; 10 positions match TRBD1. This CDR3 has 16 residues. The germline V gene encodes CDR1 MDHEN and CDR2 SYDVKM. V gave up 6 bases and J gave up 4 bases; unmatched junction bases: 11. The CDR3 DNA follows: TGTGCCAGCAGCCCTCCGGGACAGGGGAGAGCAGAGACCCAGTACTTC. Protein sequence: CASSPPGQGRAETQYF. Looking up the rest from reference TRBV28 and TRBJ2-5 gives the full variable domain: DVKVTQSSRYLVKRTGEKVFLECVQDMDHENMFWYRQDPGLGLRLIYFSYDVKMKEKGDIPEGYSVSREKKERFSLILESASTNQTSMYLCASSPPGQGRAETQYFGPGTRLLVL.